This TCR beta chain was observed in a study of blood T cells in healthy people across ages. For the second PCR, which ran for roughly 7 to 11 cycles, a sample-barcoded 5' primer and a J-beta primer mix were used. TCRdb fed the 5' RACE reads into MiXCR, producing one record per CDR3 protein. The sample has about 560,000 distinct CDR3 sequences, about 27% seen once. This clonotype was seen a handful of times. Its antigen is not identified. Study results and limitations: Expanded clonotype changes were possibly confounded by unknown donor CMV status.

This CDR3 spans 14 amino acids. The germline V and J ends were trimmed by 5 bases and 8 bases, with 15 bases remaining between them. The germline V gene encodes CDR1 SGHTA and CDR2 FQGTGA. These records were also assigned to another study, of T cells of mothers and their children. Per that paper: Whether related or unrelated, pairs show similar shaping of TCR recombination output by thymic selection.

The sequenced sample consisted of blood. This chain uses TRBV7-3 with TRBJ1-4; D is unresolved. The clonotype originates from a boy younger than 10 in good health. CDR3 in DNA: TGTGCCAGCAGCCCCGATCGGCTAGGAGAAAAACTGTTTTTT. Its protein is CASSPDRLGEKLFF.